The 8 T cell receptor beta chains listed next were all sequenced from one sample in a study of OX40 agonist ivuxolimab in advanced cancers. Sequenced by immunoSEQ multiplex PCR; TCRdb stores in-frame clones only, minus some. The data hold roughly 95,000 clones, with 85% to 90% observed a single time. The sequences come from CD4+ or CD8+ T cells sorted from blood, collected in a trial of the OX40 agonist ivuxolimab. Receptors originate from an adult with an advanced solid tumor such as melanoma, head and neck, liver or kidney cancer.

Here the CDR3 reads CASSWGPAGELFF. In nucleotides, the CDR3 is TGCGCCAGCAGCTGGGGCCCAGCCGGGGAGCTGTTTTTT. The chain employs TRBV5-1 and TRBJ2-2; D possibly corresponds to TRBD1 (5 bases). Germline-derived CDR1 and CDR2 are SGHRS and YFSETQ. This CDR3 contains 13 residues. Trimming shortened V by 3 bases and J by 6 bases, and 9 bases separated the two germline ends.

The V and J genes are TRBV5-6 and TRBJ1-2; possibly TRBD1 for D (6 bases). The CDR3 has 13 residues. Trimming left V 8 bases short and J 4 bases short, with 15 bases between. CDR1 and CDR2 (germline): SGHDT, YYEEEE. DNA for the CDR3: TGTGCCAGATCACCACAGGGATCCTATGGCTACACCTTC. It codes for CARSPQGSYGYTF.

The J gene is TRBJ1-2, the V gene TRBV6-5; weak D call: TRBD1 (6 bases). Germline CDR1 and CDR2: MNHEY and SVGAGI. V was cut by 4 bases and J by 7 bases, with 10 bases left in between. The CDR3 totals 12 residues. The CDR3 here is CASSSPGVGYTF. The CDR3 bases are TGTGCCAGCAGTTCTCCAGGGGTTGGCTACACCTTC.

This clone was picked up a small number of times. This chain links TRBV4-1 with TRBJ2-1; the match to TRBD1 covers 9 bases. The trim removed 3 bases at V and 7 bases at J, leaving 7 bases unmatched. The V gene's germline CDR1 is MGHRA and CDR2 YSYEKL. The CDR3 loop spans 15 amino acids. The CDR3: CASSQGQGVRNEQFF. The CDR3 bases are TGCGCCAGCAGCCAGGGACAGGGCGTGCGAAATGAGCAGTTCTTC.

The V call is TRBV11-3, the J call TRBJ1-2, with 8 bases that match TRBD1. Per the germline V gene, CDR1 is SGHNT and CDR2 is YENEEA. The CDR3 sequence is 14 residues long. J was trimmed by 4 bases and V by 5 bases; bases with no gene match: 6. The CDR3 coding sequence is TGTGCCAGCAGCCCGGGCGGGACAGGCTATGGCTACACCTTC. Its translation is CASSPGGTGYGYTF.

The V call is TRBV5-1, the J call TRBJ1-4, with D possibly being TRBD1 (6 bases). V lost 5 bases to trimming and J lost 5 bases, with 10 bases between them. The V gene's germline CDR1 is SGHRS and CDR2 YFSETQ. The CDR3 runs to 13 residues. The CDR3 DNA follows: TGCGCCAGCAGGACAGGACCCAATGAAAAACTGTTTTTT. This gives the protein CASRTGPNEKLFF.

V and J are TRBV11-3 and TRBJ2-1; 11 bases align to TRBD2. The CDR3 consists of 17 residues. Trimming removed 1 base from V and 5 bases from J; junction bases left unmatched: 7. Germline V gene lookup returns CDR1 SGHNT and CDR2 YENEEA. The CDR3: CASSLGLLAGADNEQFF. The CDR3 DNA reads as TGTGCCAGCAGCTTAGGTCTACTAGCGGGGGCCGACAATGAGCAGTTCTTC. Together with reference TRBV11-3 and TRBJ2-1, the CDR3 gives the full variable domain: EAGVVQSPRYKIIEKKQPVAFWCNPISGHNTLYWYLQNLGQGPELLIRYENEEAVDDSQLPKDRFSAERLKGVDSTLKIQPAELGDSAVYLCASSLGLLAGADNEQFFGPGTRLTVL.

V gene TRBV29-1 combines with J gene TRBJ2-1, with D possibly matching TRBD1 (5 bases). Germline CDR1 SQVTM, CDR2 ANQGSEA. The germline V and J ends were trimmed by 4 bases and 2 bases, with 9 bases remaining between them. CDR3 length equals 13 residues. CDR3 bases: TGCAGCGTTGGCAGGGAAACCTACAATGAGCAGTTCTTC. It is translated as CSVGRETYNEQFF.